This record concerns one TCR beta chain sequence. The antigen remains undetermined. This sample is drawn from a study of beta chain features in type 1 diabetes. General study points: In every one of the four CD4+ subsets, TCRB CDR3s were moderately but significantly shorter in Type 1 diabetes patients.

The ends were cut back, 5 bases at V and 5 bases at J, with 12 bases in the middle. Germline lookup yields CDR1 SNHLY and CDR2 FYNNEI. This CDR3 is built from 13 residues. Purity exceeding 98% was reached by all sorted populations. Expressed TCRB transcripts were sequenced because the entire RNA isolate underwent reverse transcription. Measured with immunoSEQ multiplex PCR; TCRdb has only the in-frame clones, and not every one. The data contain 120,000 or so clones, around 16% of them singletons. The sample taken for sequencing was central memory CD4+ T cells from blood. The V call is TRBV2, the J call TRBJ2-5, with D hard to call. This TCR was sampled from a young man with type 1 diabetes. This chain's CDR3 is CASSPEVGETQYF. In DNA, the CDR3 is TGTGCCAGCAGTCCCGAGGTGGGGGAGACCCAGTACTTC.